The source of this T cell receptor beta chain is a study of blood T cell repertoires in COVID-19. As for the study in general: The United States, Italy and Spain supplied acute and convalescent COVID-19 samples. The cDNA or gDNA used as material had been derived from T cells, B-cell-depleted T cells, or PBMCs.

V lost 4 bases, J lost 6 bases, and 8 bases stayed unmatched. The CDR3 has 15 residues. Germline CDR1 reads MNHEY; CDR2 reads SMNVEV (reference sequence). As processed by the authors: For nucleated cells, counts were estimated from reference gene primer amplification. The repertoire was sequenced with immunoSEQ multiplex PCR; TCRdb's copy has only in-frame clones and lacks some. V and J calls and clone size come straight from that table; D and trimming were deduced from the DNA. Here the sample spans roughly 60,000 clones, roughly 85% being singletons. The chain joins TRBV27 to TRBJ2-7, with TRBD2 matching over 11 bases. This TCR was recovered from a human donor in a cohort sampled during active COVID-19. Specimen: peripheral blood. CDR3 protein: CASSYLAGGRGEQYF. The CDR3 DNA reads as TGTGCCAGCAGTTATCTAGCGGGGGGTCGGGGCGAGCAGTACTTC.